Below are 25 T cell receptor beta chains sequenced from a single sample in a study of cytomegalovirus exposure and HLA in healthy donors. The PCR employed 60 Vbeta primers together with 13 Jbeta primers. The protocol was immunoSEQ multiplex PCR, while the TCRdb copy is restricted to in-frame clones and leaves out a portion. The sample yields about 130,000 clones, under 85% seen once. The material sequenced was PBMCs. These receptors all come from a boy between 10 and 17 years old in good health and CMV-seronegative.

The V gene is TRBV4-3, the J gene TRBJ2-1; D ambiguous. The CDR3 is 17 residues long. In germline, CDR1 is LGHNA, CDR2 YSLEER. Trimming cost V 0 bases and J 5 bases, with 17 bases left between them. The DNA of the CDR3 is TGCGCCAGCAGCCAAGATCTTGGGTCCCAGGTGGACAATGAGCAGTTCTTC. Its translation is CASSQDLGSQVDNEQFF.

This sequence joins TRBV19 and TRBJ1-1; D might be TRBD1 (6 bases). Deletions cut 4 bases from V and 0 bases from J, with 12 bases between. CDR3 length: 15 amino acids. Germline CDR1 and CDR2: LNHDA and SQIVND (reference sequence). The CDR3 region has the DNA TGTGCCAGTAGTACCGGACAGAAACTGAACACTGAAGCTTTCTTT. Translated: CASSTGQKLNTEAFF.

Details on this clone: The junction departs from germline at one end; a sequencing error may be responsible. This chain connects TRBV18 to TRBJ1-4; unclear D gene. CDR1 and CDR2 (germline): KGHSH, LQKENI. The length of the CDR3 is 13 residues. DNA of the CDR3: TGTGCCAGCTCTCCACATCTGAATGAAAAACTGTTTTTT. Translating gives CASSPHLNEKLFF.

CDR3 nucleotides: TGTGCCAGCAGTTCTATAGCGGGGGGCCTACCCTACGAGCAGTACTTC. Protein: CASSSIAGGLPYEQYF. The rearrangement joins TRBV27 to TRBJ2-7, with 10 positions matching TRBD2. The CDR3 length is 16 residues. CDR1 is MNHEY and CDR2 is SMNVEV in the germline V gene (reference sequence). With V trimmed by 4 bases and J by 2 bases, 8 bases remained unmatched.

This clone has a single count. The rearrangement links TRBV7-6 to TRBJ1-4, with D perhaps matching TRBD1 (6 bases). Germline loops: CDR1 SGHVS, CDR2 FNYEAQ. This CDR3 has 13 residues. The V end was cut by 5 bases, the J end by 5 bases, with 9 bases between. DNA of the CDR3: TGTGCCAGCAGCCTTGGACAGAATGAAAAACTGTTTTTT. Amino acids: CASSLGQNEKLFF.

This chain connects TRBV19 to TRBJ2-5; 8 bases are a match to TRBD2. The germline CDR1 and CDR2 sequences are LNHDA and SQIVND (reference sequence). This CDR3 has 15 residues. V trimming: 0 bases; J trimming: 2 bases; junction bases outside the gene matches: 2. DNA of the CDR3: TGTGCCAGTAGTATAGAAGGGACTAGGCAAGAGACCCAGTACTTC. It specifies CASSIEGTRQETQYF.

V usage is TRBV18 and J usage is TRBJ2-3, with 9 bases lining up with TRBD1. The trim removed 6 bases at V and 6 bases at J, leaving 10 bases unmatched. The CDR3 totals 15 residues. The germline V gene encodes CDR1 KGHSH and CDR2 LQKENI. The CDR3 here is CASSPRDRVVDTQYF. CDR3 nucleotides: TGTGCCAGCTCCCCTCGGGACAGGGTTGTTGATACGCAGTATTTT.

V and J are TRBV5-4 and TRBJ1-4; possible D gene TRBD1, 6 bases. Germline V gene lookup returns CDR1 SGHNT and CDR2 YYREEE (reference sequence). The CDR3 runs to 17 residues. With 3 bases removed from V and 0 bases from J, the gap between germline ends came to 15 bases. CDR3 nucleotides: TGTGCCAGCAGCTCTTATCCCGGACAGACAACTAATGAAAAACTGTTTTTT. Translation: CASSSYPGQTTNEKLFF.

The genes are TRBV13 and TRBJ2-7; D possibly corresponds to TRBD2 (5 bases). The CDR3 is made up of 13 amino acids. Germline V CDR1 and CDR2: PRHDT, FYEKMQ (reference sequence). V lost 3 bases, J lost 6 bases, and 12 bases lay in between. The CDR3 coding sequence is TGTGCCAGCAGCTTCCCCTCACGGGGCGAGCAGTACTTC. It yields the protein CASSFPSRGEQYF.

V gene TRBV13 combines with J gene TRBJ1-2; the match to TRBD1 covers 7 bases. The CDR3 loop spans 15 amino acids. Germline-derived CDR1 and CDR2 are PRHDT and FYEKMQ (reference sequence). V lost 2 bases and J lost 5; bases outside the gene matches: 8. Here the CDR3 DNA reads TGTGCCAGCAGCTTATTACAGGGGACCGGGTATGGCTACACCTTC. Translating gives CASSLLQGTGYGYTF. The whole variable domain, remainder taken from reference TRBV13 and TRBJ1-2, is AAGVIQSPRHLIKEKRETATLKCYPIPRHDTVYWYQQGPGQDPQFLISFYEKMQSDKGSIPDRFSAQQFSDYHSELNMSSLELGDSALYFCASSLLQGTGYGYTFGSGTRLTVV.

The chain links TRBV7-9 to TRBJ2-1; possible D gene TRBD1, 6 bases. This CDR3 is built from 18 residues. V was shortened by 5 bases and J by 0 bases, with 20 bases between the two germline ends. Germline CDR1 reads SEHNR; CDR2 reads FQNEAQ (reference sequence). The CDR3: CASSPKPGTGSSYNEQFF. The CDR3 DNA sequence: TGTGCCAGCAGCCCCAAACCGGGTACAGGGAGCTCCTACAATGAGCAGTTCTTC.

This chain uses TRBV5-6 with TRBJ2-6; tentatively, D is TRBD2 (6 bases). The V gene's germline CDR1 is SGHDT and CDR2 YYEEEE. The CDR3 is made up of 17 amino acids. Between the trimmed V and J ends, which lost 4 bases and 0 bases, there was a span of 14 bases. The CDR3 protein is CASSPGLDHSGANVLTF. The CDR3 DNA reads TGTGCCAGCAGCCCGGGACTGGACCACTCTGGGGCCAACGTCCTGACTTTC.

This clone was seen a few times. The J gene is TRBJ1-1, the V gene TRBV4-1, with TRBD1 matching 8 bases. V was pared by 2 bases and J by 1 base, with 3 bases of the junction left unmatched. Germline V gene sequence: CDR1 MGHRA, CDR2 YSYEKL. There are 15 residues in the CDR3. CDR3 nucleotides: TGCGCCAGCAGCCAACCGGACAGGGCGAACACTGAAGCTTTCTTT. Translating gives CASSQPDRANTEAFF.

The CDR3 coding sequence is TGTGCCAGTAGTATTCTCGGGACAGGGGCTACCGAGCAGTACTTC. This translates into CASSILGTGATEQYF. The chain recombines TRBV19 with TRBJ2-7; 10 nucleotides match TRBD1. Germline V gene data show CDR1 as LNHDA and CDR2 as SQIVND (reference sequence). There are 15 residues in the CDR3. The junction had 8 bases not matched to a gene; V was cut back by 3 bases and J by 6 bases.

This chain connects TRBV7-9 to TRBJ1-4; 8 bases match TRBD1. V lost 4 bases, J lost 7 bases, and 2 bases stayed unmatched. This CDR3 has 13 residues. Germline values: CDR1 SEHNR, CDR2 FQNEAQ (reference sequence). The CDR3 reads CASSSTGVEKLFF. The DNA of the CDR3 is TGTGCCAGCAGCTCGACAGGGGTTGAAAAACTGTTTTTT.

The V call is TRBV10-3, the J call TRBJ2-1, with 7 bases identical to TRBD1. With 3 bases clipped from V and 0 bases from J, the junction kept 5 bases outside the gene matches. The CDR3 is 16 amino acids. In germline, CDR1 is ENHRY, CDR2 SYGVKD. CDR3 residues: CAISDLQGTSYNEQFF. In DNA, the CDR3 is TGTGCCATCAGTGATTTACAGGGGACCTCCTACAATGAGCAGTTCTTC.

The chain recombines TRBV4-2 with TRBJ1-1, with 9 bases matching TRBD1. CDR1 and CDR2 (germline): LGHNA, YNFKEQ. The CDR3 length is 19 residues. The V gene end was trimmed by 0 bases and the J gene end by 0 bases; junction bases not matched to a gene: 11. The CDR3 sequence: CASSQDPPGQGFVNTEAFF. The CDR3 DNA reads TGTGCCAGCAGCCAAGATCCTCCGGGACAGGGCTTTGTGAACACTGAAGCTTTCTTT.

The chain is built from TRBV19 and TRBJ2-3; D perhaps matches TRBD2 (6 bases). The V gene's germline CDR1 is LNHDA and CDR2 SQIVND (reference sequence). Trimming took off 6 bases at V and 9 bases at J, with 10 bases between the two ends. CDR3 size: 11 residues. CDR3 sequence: CASSGDLTQYF. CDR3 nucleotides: TGTGCCAGTAGCGGGGACTTAACGCAGTATTTT.

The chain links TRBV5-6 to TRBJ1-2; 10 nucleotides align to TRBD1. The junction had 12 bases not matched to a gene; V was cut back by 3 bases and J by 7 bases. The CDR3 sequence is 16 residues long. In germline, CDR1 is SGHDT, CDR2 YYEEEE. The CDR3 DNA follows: TGTGCCAGCAGCTCGCCCTCTCGACAGGGGGCGGGTGGCTACACCTTC. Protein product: CASSSPSRQGAGGYTF.

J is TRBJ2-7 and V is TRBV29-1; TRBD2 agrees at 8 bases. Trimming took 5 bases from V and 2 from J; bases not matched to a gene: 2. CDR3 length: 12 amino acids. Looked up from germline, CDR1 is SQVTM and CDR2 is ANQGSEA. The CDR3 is CSVTSGTYEQYF. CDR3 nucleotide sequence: TGCAGCGTTACTAGCGGAACCTACGAGCAGTACTTC.

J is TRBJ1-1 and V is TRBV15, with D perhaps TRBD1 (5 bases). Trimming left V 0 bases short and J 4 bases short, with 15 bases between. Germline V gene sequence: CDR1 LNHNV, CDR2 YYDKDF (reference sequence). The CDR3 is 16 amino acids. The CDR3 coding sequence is TGTGCCACCAGCAGAGATCTAAGGGGAATTCCCACTGAAGCTTTCTTT. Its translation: CATSRDLRGIPTEAFF.

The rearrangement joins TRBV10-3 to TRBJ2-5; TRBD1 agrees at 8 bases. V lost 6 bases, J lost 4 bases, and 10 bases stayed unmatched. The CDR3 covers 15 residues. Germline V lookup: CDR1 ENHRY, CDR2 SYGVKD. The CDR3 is CAIRPNSGGLETQYF. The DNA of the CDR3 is TGTGCCATCAGACCAAACTCAGGGGGCTTAGAGACCCAGTACTTC.

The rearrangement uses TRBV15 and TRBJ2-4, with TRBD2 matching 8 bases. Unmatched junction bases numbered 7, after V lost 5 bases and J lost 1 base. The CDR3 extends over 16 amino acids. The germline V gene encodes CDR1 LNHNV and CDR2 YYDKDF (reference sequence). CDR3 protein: CATSVGRGGAKNIQYF. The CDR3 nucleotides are TGTGCCACCAGCGTCGGACGCGGGGGGGCCAAAAACATTCAGTACTTC. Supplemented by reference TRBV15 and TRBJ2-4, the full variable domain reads DAMVIQNPRYQVTQFGKPVTLSCSQTLNHNVMYWYQQKSSQAPKLLFHYYDKDFNNEADTPDNFQSRRPNTSFCFLDIRSPGLGDTAMYLCATSVGRGGAKNIQYFGAGTRLSVL.

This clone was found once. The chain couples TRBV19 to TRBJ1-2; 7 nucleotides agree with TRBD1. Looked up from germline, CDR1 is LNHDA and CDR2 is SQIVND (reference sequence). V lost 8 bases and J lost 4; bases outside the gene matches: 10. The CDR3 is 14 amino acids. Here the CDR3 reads CASSTGQFFYGYTF. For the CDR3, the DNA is TGTGCCAGTTCAACGGGACAGTTTTTCTATGGCTACACCTTC.

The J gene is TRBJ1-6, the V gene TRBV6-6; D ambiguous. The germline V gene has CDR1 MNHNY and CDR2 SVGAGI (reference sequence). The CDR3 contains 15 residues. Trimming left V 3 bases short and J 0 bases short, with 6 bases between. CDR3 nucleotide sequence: TGTGCCAGCAGTTATTTGAGCTCCTATAATTCACCCCTCCACTTT. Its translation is CASSYLSSYNSPLHF.